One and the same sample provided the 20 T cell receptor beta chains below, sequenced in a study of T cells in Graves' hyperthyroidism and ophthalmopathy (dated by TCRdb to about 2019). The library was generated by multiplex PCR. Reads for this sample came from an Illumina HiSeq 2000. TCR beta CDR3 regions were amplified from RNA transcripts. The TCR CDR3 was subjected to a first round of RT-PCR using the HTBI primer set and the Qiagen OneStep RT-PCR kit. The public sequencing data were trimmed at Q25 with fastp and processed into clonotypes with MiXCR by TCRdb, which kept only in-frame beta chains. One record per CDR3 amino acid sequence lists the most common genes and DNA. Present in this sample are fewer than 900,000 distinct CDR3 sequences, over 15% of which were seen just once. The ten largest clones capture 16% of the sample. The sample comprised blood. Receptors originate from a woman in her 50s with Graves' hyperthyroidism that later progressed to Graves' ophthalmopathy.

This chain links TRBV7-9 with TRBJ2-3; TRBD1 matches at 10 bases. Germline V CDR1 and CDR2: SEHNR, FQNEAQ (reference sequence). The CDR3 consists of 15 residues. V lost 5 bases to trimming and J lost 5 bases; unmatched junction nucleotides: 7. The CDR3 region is CASSPHRDRGDTQYF. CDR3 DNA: TGTGCCAGCAGCCCCCACCGGGACAGGGGAGATACGCAGTATTTT.

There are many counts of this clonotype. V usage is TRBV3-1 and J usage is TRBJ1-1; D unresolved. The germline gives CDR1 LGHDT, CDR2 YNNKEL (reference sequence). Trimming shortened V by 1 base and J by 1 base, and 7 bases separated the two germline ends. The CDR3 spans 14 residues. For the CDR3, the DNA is TGTGCCAGCAGCCAAGTGGATCGGAACACTGAAGCTTTCTTT. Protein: CASSQVDRNTEAFF.

CDR3 in amino acids: CASSQDGSRERNTF. CDR3 coding DNA: TGCGCCAGCAGCCAAGATGGGTCTCGGGAAAGAAACACCTTC. The chain is built from TRBV4-1 and TRBJ1-2; D unresolved. Trimming removed 0 bases from V and 12 bases from J, with 17 bases in between. The CDR3 sequence is 14 residues long. Germline V gives CDR1 MGHRA, CDR2 YSYEKL.

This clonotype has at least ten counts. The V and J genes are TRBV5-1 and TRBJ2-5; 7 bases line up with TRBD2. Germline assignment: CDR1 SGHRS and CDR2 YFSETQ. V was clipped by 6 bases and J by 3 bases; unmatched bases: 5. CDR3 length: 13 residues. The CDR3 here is CASNWEGEETQYF. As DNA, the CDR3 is TGCGCCAGCAACTGGGAGGGAGAAGAGACCCAGTACTTC.

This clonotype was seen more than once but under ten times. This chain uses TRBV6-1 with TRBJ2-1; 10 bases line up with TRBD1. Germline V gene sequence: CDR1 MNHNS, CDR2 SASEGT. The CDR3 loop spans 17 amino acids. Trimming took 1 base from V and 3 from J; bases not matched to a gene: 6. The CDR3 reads CASSEDGQGGDYNEQFF. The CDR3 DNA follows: TGTGCCAGCAGTGAAGATGGACAGGGGGGTGACTACAATGAGCAGTTCTTC.

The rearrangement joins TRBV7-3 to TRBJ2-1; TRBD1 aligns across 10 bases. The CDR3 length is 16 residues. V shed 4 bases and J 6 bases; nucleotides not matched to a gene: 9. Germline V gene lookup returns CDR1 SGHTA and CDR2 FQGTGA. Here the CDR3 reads CASSSHRDRGGNEQFF. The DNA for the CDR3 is TGTGCCAGCAGCTCCCACCGGGACAGGGGAGGCAATGAGCAGTTCTTC. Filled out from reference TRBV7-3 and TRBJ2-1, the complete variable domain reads GAGVSQTPSNKVTEKGKYVELRCDPISGHTALYWYRQSLGQGPEFLIYFQGTGAADDSGLPNDRFFAVRPEGSVSTLKIQRTERGDSAVYLCASSSHRDRGGNEQFFGPGTRLTVL.

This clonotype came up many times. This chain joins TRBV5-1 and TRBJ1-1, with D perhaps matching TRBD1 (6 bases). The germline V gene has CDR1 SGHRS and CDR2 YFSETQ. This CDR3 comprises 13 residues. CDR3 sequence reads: CVAGGGPLDETFF. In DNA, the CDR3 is TGCGTAGCGGGGGGGGGCCCGCTAGATGAGACTTTCTTT.

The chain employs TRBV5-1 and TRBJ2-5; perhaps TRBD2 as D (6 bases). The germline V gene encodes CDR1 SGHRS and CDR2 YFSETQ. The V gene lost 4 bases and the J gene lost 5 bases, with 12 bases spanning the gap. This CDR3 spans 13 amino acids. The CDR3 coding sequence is TGCGCCAGCAGCCTCAGGGAGGCGGAGACCCAGTACTTC. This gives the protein CASSLREAETQYF. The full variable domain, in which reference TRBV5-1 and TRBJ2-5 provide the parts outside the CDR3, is KAGVTQTPRYLIKTRGQQVTLSCSPISGHRSVSWYQQTPGQGLQFLFEYFSETQRNKGNFPGRFSGRQFSNSRSEMNVSTLELGDSALYLCASSLREAETQYFGPGTRLLVL.

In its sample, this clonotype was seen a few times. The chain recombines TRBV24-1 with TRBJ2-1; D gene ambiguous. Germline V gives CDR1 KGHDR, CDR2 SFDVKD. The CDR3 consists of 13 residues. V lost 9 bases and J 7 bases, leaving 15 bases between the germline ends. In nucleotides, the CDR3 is TGTGCCACCGCTAAGGAGTTTTCGAATGAGCAGTTCTTC. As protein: CATAKEFSNEQFF.

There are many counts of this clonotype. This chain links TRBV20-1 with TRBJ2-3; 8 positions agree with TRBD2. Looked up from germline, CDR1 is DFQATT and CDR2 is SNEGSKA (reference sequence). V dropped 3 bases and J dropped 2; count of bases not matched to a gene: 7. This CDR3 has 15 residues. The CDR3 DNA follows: TGCAGTGCTAGGGCCCCGGGGGGGTTCACAGATACGCAGTATTTT. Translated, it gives CSARAPGGFTDTQYF.

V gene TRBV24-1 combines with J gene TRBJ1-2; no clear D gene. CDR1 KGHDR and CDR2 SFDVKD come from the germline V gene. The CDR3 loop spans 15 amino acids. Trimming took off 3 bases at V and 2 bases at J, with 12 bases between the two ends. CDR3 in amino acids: CATSDPTTANYGYTF. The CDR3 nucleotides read TGTGCCACCAGTGATCCCACGACGGCCAACTATGGCTACACCTTC.

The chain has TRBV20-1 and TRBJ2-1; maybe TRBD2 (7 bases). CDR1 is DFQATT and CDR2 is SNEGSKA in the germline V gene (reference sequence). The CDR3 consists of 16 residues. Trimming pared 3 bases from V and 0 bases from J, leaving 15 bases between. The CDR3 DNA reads TGCAGTGCTAGGTTTGCGCGGGGGCGCTCCTACAATGAGCAGTTCTTC. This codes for CSARFARGRSYNEQFF.

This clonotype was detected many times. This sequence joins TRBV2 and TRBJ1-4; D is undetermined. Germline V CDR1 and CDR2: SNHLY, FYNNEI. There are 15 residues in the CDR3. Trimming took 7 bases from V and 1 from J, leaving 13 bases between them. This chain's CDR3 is CASTHRGGTNEKLFF. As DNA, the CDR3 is TGTGCCAGCACTCACCGAGGAGGAACTAATGAAAAACTGTTTTTT.

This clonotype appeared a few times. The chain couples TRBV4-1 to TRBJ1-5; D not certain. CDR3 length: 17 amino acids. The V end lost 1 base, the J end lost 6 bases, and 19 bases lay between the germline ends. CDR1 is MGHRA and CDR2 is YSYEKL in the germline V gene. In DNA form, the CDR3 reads TGCGCCAGCAGCCAAGTACCTTGGGCAGACCGATCTCAGCCCCAGCATTTT. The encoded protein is CASSQVPWADRSQPQHF.

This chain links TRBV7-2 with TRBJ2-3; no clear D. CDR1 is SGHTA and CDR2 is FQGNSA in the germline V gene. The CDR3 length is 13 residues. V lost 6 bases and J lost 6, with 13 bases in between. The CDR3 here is CASRPELPDTQYF. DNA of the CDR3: TGTGCCAGCAGGCCTGAGCTACCCGATACGCAGTATTTT.

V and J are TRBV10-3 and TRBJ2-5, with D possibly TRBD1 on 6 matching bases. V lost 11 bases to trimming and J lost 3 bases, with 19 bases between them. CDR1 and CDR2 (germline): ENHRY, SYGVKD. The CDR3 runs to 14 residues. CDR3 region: CAHRAATGEETQYF. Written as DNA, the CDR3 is TGTGCCCACAGGGCCGCAACTGGGGAAGAGACCCAGTACTTC.

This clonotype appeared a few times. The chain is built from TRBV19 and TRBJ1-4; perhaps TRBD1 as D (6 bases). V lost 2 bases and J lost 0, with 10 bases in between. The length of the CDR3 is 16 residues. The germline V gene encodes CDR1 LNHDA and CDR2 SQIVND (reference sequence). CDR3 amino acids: CASSISGQTTNEKLFF. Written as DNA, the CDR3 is TGTGCCAGTAGTATAAGCGGACAGACAACTAATGAAAAACTGTTTTTT.

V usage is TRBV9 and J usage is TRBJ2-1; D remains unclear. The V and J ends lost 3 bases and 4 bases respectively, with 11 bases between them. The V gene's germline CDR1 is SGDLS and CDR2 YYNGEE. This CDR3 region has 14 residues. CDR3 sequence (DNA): TGTGCCAGCAGCGCGTTGACACTTTACAATGAGCAGTTCTTC. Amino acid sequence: CASSALTLYNEQFF.

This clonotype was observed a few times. The CDR3 DNA follows: TGTGCCAGCAGTTTTACAGGGGTCGGGGGCTACACCTTC. It codes for CASSFTGVGGYTF. The J gene is TRBJ1-2, the V gene TRBV27, with 7 bases lining up with TRBD1. Losses at the gene ends were 3 bases for V and 8 bases for J; bases not matched to a gene: 6. Per the germline V gene, CDR1 is MNHEY and CDR2 is SMNVEV (reference sequence). The CDR3 contains 13 residues.

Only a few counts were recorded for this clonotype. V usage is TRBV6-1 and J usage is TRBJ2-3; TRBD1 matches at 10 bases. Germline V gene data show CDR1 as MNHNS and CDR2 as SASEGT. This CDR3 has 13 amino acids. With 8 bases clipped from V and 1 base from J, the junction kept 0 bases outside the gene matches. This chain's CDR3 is CASGTGGTDTQYF. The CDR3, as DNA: TGTGCCAGCGGGACAGGGGGCACAGATACGCAGTATTTT.